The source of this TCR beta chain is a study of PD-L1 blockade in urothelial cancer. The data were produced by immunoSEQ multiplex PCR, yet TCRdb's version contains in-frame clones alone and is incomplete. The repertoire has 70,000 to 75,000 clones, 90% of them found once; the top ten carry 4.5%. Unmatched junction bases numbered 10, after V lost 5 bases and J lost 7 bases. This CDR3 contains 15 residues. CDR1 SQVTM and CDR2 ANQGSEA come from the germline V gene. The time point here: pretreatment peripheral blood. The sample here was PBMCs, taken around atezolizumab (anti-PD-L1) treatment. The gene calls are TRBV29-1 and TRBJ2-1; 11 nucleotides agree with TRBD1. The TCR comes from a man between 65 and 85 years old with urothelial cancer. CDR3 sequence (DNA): TGCAGCGTTCAACACCGGGACAGGGGGGTTAATGAGCAGTTCTTC. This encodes CSVQHRDRGVNEQFF.